This T cell receptor (beta chain) was captured by sequencing in a study of tumor-infiltrating lymphocytes in localized non-small cell lung cancer. The study's findings and limits: TCRbeta sequencing showed higher T cell infiltration in tumors than uninvolved lung. Available tissue quantity limited TCR sequencing to a patient subset. No link was found between tumor T-cell fraction and recurrence-free survival.

The table came from immunoSEQ multiplex PCR; TCRdb's copy has only in-frame clones and leaves some out. Altogether several thousand clones are present, around 70% being singletons, with the ten largest covering around 30%. Remarks on this clone: The antigen is not known.

Germline V lookup: CDR1 WNHNN, CDR2 SYGVQD (reference sequence). V lost 3 bases and J lost 8, with 13 bases in between. The CDR3 is 13 amino acids. This chain connects TRBV10-1 to TRBJ1-2; no definite D call. The TCR originated in a human donor with non-small cell lung cancer. The specimen was lung tumor tissue. CDR3 protein: CASSDTPGEGYTF. The CDR3, as DNA: TGCGCCAGCAGTGACACGCCCGGGGAGGGCTACACCTTC.